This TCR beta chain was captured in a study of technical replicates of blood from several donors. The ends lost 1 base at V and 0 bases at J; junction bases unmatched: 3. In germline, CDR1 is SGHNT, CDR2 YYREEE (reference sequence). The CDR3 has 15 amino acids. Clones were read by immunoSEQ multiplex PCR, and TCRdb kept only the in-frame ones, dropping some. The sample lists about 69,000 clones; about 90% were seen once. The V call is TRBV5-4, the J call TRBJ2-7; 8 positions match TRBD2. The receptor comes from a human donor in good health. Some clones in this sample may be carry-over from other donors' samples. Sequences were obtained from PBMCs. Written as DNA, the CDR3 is TGTGCCAGCAGCTTGTCGGGGGGGAGCTCCTACGAGCAGTACTTC. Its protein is CASSLSGGSSYEQYF.